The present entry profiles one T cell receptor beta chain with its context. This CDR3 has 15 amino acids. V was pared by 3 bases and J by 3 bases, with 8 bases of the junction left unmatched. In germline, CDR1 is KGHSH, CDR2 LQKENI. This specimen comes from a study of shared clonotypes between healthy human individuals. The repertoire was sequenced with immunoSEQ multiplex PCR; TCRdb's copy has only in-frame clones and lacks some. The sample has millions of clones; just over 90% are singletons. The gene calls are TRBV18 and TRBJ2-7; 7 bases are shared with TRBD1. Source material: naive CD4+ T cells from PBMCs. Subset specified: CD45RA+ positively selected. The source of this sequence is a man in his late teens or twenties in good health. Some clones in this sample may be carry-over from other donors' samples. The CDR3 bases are TGTGCCAGCTCACCGAGGAACCAGGGGGACTACGAGCAGTACTTC. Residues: CASSPRNQGDYEQYF.